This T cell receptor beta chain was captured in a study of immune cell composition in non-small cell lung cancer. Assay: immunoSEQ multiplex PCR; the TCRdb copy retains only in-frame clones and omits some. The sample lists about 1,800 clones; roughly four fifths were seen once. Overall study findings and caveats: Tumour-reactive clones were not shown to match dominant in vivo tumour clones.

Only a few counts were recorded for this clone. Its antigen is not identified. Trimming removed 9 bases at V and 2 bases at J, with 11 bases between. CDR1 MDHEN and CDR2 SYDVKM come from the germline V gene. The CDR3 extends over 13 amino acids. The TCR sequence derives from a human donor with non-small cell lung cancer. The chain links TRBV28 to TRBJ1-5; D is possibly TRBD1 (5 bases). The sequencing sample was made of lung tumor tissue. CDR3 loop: CASDEGGNQPQHF. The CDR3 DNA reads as TGTGCCAGTGACGAAGGGGGCAATCAGCCCCAGCATTTT.